This T cell receptor beta chain was sequenced for a study of blood T cell repertoires in COVID-19 (dated by TCRdb to about 2020). For the study in its entirety: Samples from collaborators originated in the United States, Italy and Spain and spanned both the acute and convalescent phases of COVID-19. A freely available public database, intended as a resource for researchers studying the immune response to SARS-CoV-2, is where the repertoires were released. Deeply sampled blood TCRbeta repertoires from subjects exposed to, actively infected with, or recovered from COVID-19 were included in the dataset. The prospective study material was composed of cDNA or gDNA derived from T cells, B-cell-depleted T cells, or PBMCs. Nearly every sample came with metadata listing a de-identified subject ID, COVID-19 status, age in years and sex. Samples were obtained from the ongoing ImmuneRACE study (first 160 participants) and from about 1,300 subjects provided by 6 global collaborators. HLA class I and class II types, where available, came from metadata supplied by the sample provider rather than from assay-based typing. The investigation overall reported the following: Clinical and demographic metadata were provided uncurated, with the amount varying by source and participant.

The collaborating institutions used their own protocols to collect whole blood in K2EDTA tubes. Collaborator samples were shipped for TCRbeta analysis as frozen whole blood, isolated PBMCs, or DNA extracted from either sample type. The immunoSEQ Assay, a bias-controlled multiplex PCR, was used to amplify TCRbeta CDR3 regions from genomic DNA. The authors' analysis ran thus. The number of nucleated cells in each sample was estimated by amplification of reference gene primers within the assay. To quantify the absolute abundance of each unique TCRbeta CDR3 rearrangement, sequence reads were collapsed and filtered. Productive Simpson clonality was computed per sample as the square root of Simpson's diversity index over productive rearrangements. Sourced from immuneACCESS, this table was stored by TCRdb with only in-frame sequences that have V and J called. A share of the clones is absent; for the studies checked, an unresolved V gene accounts for under half, and the remainder has no known explanation. V, J and clone size were drawn from that table, and D and trimming were deduced from the DNA. Present in this sample are tens of thousands of clones, roughly 86% of which were seen just once. The ten largest clones take up over 7.5% of the sample.

This clone was counted once. Its antigen is currently not known. No per-base quality is available; no much larger clone lies one base away. The receptor was derived from a woman aged 80 or over with acute or convalescent COVID-19. The sequencing input was peripheral blood.

The CDR3 protein sequence reads: CASSPRGGGNTIYF. The DNA is as follows: TGTGCCAGCAGCCCCCGTGGCGGTGGAAACACCATATATTTT. The rearrangement combines TRBV3-1 (or the pseudogene TRBV3-2) with TRBJ1-3; no D segment can be confidently identified. V and J lose 4 bases and 3 bases, and a span of 10 bases separates them. Sequences LGHDT (CDR1) and YNNKEL (CDR2) are obtained from the germline V gene (reference sequence). The CDR3 runs 14 residues from the cysteine to the phenylalanine. Here the CDR3 DNA is all that survives: 42 bases in frame from base 1.